This passage covers 8 T cell receptor beta chains from one sample sequenced in a study of monozygotic twins with inflammatory bowel disease. TCRdb reprocessed the 5' RACE reads, keeping one entry per CDR3 protein, no DNA. The listing contains about 140,000 distinct CDR3 sequences. The sequenced sample was blood. All receptors derive from a human donor with ulcerative colitis or Crohn's disease, or a healthy co-twin of an affected twin (not recorded which).

The chain links TRBV10-3 to TRBJ1-6. CDR1 is ENHRY, CDR2 SYGVKD, per germline. The CDR3 has 15 amino acids. Here the CDR3 reads CAISEQEGNNSPLHF.

CDR3 in amino acids: CASSLATSGLSSYEQYF. The rearrangement uses TRBV7-6 and TRBJ2-7; TCRdb picks TRBD2, but there is no DNA to check that call. This CDR3 spans 17 amino acids. Germline assignment: CDR1 SGHVS and CDR2 FNYEAQ.

The chain joins TRBV7-2 to TRBJ2-7; TCRdb's assignment of TRBD1 cannot be checked, as there is no DNA. The CDR3 consists of 15 residues. The germline V gene has CDR1 SGHTA and CDR2 FQGNSA. The CDR3 sequence: CASRSPGRKYEEQYF. The complete variable domain, with remaining parts taken from reference TRBV7-2 and TRBJ2-7, reads GAGVSQSPSNKVTEKGKDVELRCDPISGHTALYWYRQSLGQGLEFLIYFQGNSAPDKSGLPSDRFSAERTGGSVSTLTIQRTQQEDSAVYLCASRSPGRKYEEQYFGPGTRLTVT.

Here the CDR3 reads CASRFRWVADTEAFF. The J gene is TRBJ1-1, the V gene TRBV27; without DNA, the TCRdb call of TRBD1 cannot be checked. The CDR3 covers 15 residues. CDR1 and CDR2 (germline): MNHEY, SMNVEV (reference sequence).

The J gene is TRBJ2-3, the V gene TRBV5-1; with no DNA, the TCRdb D assignment of TRBD1 cannot be verified. Germline values: CDR1 SGHRS, CDR2 YFSETQ. The length of the CDR3 is 14 residues. Here the CDR3 reads CASSQTGITDTQYF.

The CDR3 loop reads CASSSRGVAGTYNSPLHF. The chain combines TRBV5-4 with TRBJ1-6. CDR3 length equals 18 residues. Germline assignment: CDR1 SGHNT and CDR2 YYREEE (reference sequence).

The chain uses TRBV2 and TRBJ2-2; TCRdb reports TRBD2, a call that lacks DNA to check it against. CDR1 SNHLY and CDR2 FYNNEI come from the germline V gene. This CDR3 contains 14 residues. The CDR3 region is CASRQRANTGELFF.

The J gene is TRBJ1-1, the V gene TRBV7-9. Germline CDR1 SEHNR, CDR2 FQNEAQ (reference sequence). CDR3 length: 14 residues. This CDR3 reads CASSRRREGTEAFF.